This TCR beta chain stems from a study of blood T cell repertoires in COVID-19. Assay: immunoSEQ multiplex PCR; the TCRdb copy retains only in-frame clones and omits some. Of fewer than 30,000 clones in the sample, 92% were seen once. The CDR3 is 12 residues long. Trimming took 2 bases from V and 8 from J, leaving 9 bases between them. V gene TRBV12-3 or TRBV12-4 combines with J gene TRBJ1-2; D ambiguous. This sequence originates from a human donor in a cohort sampled during active COVID-19. The sequenced sample consisted of peripheral blood. The CDR3 nucleotides are TGTGCCAGCAGTTTACAACGTGAGGGCTACACCTTC. Amino acids: CASSLQREGYTF.